This T cell receptor beta chain was captured in a study of T-cell reconstitution after alpha-beta-depleted transplantation in children. This clonotype was picked up one time. Its antigen is still unknown. TCRbeta library preparation incorporated unique molecular identifiers. TCRdb redid the calling of the PCR reads with MiXCR, one entry per CDR3 protein. This table has 750,000 to 950,000 distinct CDR3 sequences, about 16% appearing once. V lost 1 base, J lost 1 base, and 13 bases lay in between. Per germline, CDR1 MGHRA and CDR2 YSYEKL. The CDR3 is 16 amino acids. Broader study findings: Reported findings indicate that, about two months after transplant, alpha-beta T cells came from several hundred expanded clones, which were derived from non-depleted graft cells. Fresh T-cell production supplied most of the T-cell counts and diversity seen one year after transplant.

The receptor was isolated from a male patient aged 10-17 years who had a stem cell transplant for acute lymphoblastic leukemia, so the T cells may come from the graft donor. This rearrangement joins TRBV4-1 to TRBJ1-2; unclear D gene. The sample was PBMCs, mostly from graft donor cells, taken 360 days after TCRalphabeta/CD19-depleted stem cell transplant. The CDR3 nucleotides are TGCGCCAGCAGCCAAGTCTATGGTCCGGATAACTATGGCTACACCTTC. Its protein is CASSQVYGPDNYGYTF.